Listed below are T cell receptor beta chains from one sample, sequenced in a study of blood T cell repertoires in COVID-19. Generated by immunoSEQ multiplex PCR, the TCRdb table keeps only in-frame clones and is missing some. Among approximately 67,000 clones listed, about 80% were seen once. The sample was peripheral blood. Receptors originate from a man in his sixties with acute or convalescent COVID-19. The CDR3 runs from the conserved cysteine through the conserved F or W. The D gene is left open where the match is weak. Some rows mark clone size as missing; the rest say once, few, many or name a class of expanded clone.

D: .; size: .; V: TRBV6-2/TRBV6-3; J: TRBJ2-1; DNA: TGTGCCAGCAGTCCCCGAGGGCAAGTAGACAATGAGCAGTTCTTC; CDR3: CASSPRGQVDNEQFF
D: .; size: .; V: TRBV5-4; J: TRBJ1-6; DNA: TGTGCCAGCAGCTTGGAACCCACTGGACCCCTCCACTTT; CDR3: CASSLEPTGPLHF
D: TRBD1; size: few; V: TRBV6-1; J: TRBJ1-6; DNA: TGTGCCAGCAGTGACACCGGGACAGACAATTCACCCCTCCACTTT; CDR3: CASSDTGTDNSPLHF
D: TRBD1; size: .; V: TRBV27; J: TRBJ1-1; DNA: TGTGCCAGCAGTTTAAACCGACAGGGCAATGAAGCTTTCTTT; CDR3: CASSLNRQGNEAFF
D: TRBD1; size: .; V: TRBV7-9; J: TRBJ2-7; DNA: TGTGCCAGCAGCAGACAGGGTTACGAGCAGTACTTC; CDR3: CASSRQGYEQYF
D: .; size: .; V: TRBV30; J: TRBJ1-2; DNA: TGTGCCTGGAGTGGAGCGGTTAGCTACACCTTC; CDR3: CAWSGAVSYTF
D: .; size: .; V: TRBV6-2/TRBV6-3; J: TRBJ2-1; DNA: TGTGCCAGCAGTTGGGAGCACCATGAGCAGTTCTTC; CDR3: CASSWEHHEQFF
D: TRBD1; size: .; V: TRBV19; J: TRBJ1-2; DNA: TGTGCCAGTAGTCCGGACAGGGGAGTACTGAATGGCTACACCTTC; CDR3: CASSPDRGVLNGYTF
D: TRBD2; size: few; V: TRBV2; J: TRBJ2-1; DNA: TGTGCCAGCAGTGAGCCCCCCAGCGGGGTAAGTGAGCAGTTCTTC; CDR3: CASSEPPSGVSEQFF
D: .; size: .; V: TRBV15; J: TRBJ2-6; DNA: TGTGCCACCAGCCGGGTCATAGGGGCCAACGTCCTGACTTTC; CDR3: CATSRVIGANVLTF
D: TRBD1; size: .; V: TRBV19; J: TRBJ1-4; DNA: TGTGCCAGTAGTATCGCCAGGGGGAACGAAAAACTGTTTTTT; CDR3: CASSIARGNEKLFF
D: TRBD2; size: .; V: TRBV11-3; J: TRBJ2-2; DNA: TGTGCCAGCAGCCCCCATTTGAGCGGGGGCGGCACCGGGGAGCTGTTTTTT; CDR3: CASSPHLSGGGTGELFF
D: .; size: few; V: TRBV15; J: TRBJ1-3; DNA: TGTGCCACCAGCAGAGATCCGGCAGGGCCAGGAAACACCATATATTTT; CDR3: CATSRDPAGPGNTIYF
D: TRBD2; size: .; V: TRBV4-3; J: TRBJ2-1; DNA: TGCGCCAGCAGCCACGCGGGGGGGCGCAATGAGCAGTTCTTC; CDR3: CASSHAGGRNEQFF
D: .; size: .; V: TRBV5-1; J: TRBJ2-3; DNA: TGCGCCAGCTGTTTACAGGGCCATGCAGATACGCAGTATTTT; CDR3: CASCLQGHADTQYF
D: TRBD2; size: .; V: TRBV3-1/TRBV3-2; J: TRBJ2-5; DNA: TGTGCCAGCAGCCAAGATCTTCTAGCGGGGGTTGAGACCCAGTACTTC; CDR3: CASSQDLLAGVETQYF
D: TRBD2; size: .; V: TRBV5-8; J: TRBJ2-3; DNA: TGTGCCAGCAGCTTACTAGCGGGGGGCAGCGCGCAGTATTTT; CDR3: CASSLLAGGSAQYF
D: TRBD1; size: .; V: TRBV5-1; J: TRBJ1-1; DNA: TGCGCCAGCAGCTTGGGGGACAGGGGGGAGAACACTGAAGCTTTCTTT; CDR3: CASSLGDRGENTEAFF
D: TRBD2; size: .; V: TRBV10-3; J: TRBJ2-1; DNA: TGTGCCATCAGTGGAGTAGCCAACGGGAGGAACAATGAGCAGTTCTTC; CDR3: CAISGVANGRNNEQFF
D: .; size: .; V: TRBV10-2; J: TRBJ1-1; DNA: TGCGCCAGCAATACGGAGGGGTTCGTCACTGAAGCTTTCTTT; CDR3: CASNTEGFVTEAFF
D: .; size: .; V: TRBV15; J: TRBJ2-7; DNA: TGTGCCACCAGTCGTTCGGGGGAAGACTACGAGCAGTACTTC; CDR3: CATSRSGEDYEQYF
D: .; size: .; V: TRBV20-1; J: TRBJ1-1; DNA: TGCAGTGCTAGTTCCCCATCCGGGGGGGCGAACACTGAAGCTTTCTTT; CDR3: CSASSPSGGANTEAFF
D: TRBD1; size: .; V: TRBV7-2; J: TRBJ1-4; DNA: TGTGCCAGCAGCCCCCGGGACAGCACCTTTAATGAAAAACTGTTTTTT; CDR3: CASSPRDSTFNEKLFF
D: TRBD2; size: .; V: TRBV4-3; J: TRBJ2-1; DNA: TGCGCCAGCAGCCAGGATCCCGGGGGGAGCTCCTACAATGAGCAGTTCTTC; CDR3: CASSQDPGGSSYNEQFF
D: .; size: once; V: TRBV5-4; J: TRBJ1-4; DNA: TGTGCCAGCAGCCTGCAGTTCGGCGGGGTTGAAAAACTGTTTTTT; CDR3: CASSLQFGGVEKLFF
D: .; size: .; V: TRBV19; J: TRBJ1-4; DNA: TGTGCCAGTAGTATAGGAGTTTTTGCAACGGCTAATGAAAAACTGTTTTTT; CDR3: CASSIGVFATANEKLFF
D: .; size: once; V: TRBV30; J: TRBJ1-1; DNA: TGTGCCTGGAGTGTAGTAGGAGGGAACACTGAAGCTTTCTTT; CDR3: CAWSVVGGNTEAFF
D: TRBD1; size: .; V: TRBV19; J: TRBJ1-5; DNA: TGTGCCAGTTTCCCGGGACAGGCGAATAGCAATCAGCCCCAGCATTTT; CDR3: CASFPGQANSNQPQHF
D: TRBD1; size: .; V: TRBV6-5; J: TRBJ2-1; DNA: TGTGCCAGCAGCTTCGGACAGGTCTCCTACAATGAGCAGTTCTTC; CDR3: CASSFGQVSYNEQFF
D: TRBD1; size: many; V: TRBV19; J: TRBJ1-4; DNA: TGTGCCAGTAGTATAATCCAGGGGGATTACGAAAAACTGTTTTTT; CDR3: CASSIIQGDYEKLFF
D: TRBD2; size: .; V: TRBV5-5; J: TRBJ2-4; DNA: TGTGCCAGCAGCCGGGAGGGTGACCCCGCCAAAAACATTCAGTACTTC; CDR3: CASSREGDPAKNIQYF
D: TRBD2; size: .; V: TRBV18; J: TRBJ2-1; DNA: TGTGCCAGCTCACCACCCTCTGGCGGGGGGGCTTCCAATGAGCAGTTCTTC; CDR3: CASSPPSGGGASNEQFF
D: TRBD1; size: .; V: TRBV5-1; J: TRBJ1-2; DNA: TGCGCCAGCAGCCCTAGCCCAGGGGGAGGCTACACCTTC; CDR3: CASSPSPGGGYTF
D: .; size: .; V: TRBV6-2/TRBV6-3; J: TRBJ2-7; DNA: TGTGCCAGCAGTTACCGTTGGGCGAACTACGAGCAGTACTTC; CDR3: CASSYRWANYEQYF
D: .; size: .; V: TRBV5-8; J: TRBJ2-1; DNA: TGTGCCAGCAGCTTTGGTAGGGGTTCCTACAATGAGCAGTTCTTC; CDR3: CASSFGRGSYNEQFF
D: .; size: .; V: TRBV4-2; J: TRBJ1-2; DNA: TGTGCCAGCAGCCAAGAGGGGGGAATTAACTATGGCTACACCTTC; CDR3: CASSQEGGINYGYTF
D: .; size: .; V: TRBV4-3; J: TRBJ2-3; DNA: TGCGCCAGCAGCCTCCGGGTTGGCGGGGTTCCCTCAGATACGCAGTATTTT; CDR3: CASSLRVGGVPSDTQYF
D: .; size: few; V: TRBV27; J: TRBJ1-1; DNA: TGTGCCAGCAGTTGGGCACCCAACACTGAAGCTTTCTTT; CDR3: CASSWAPNTEAFF
D: TRBD1; size: .; V: TRBV5-8; J: TRBJ1-3; DNA: TGTGCCAGCAGCTTCCGGCAGGGGGCAGACACCATATATTTT; CDR3: CASSFRQGADTIYF
D: TRBD2; size: .; V: TRBV30; J: TRBJ2-1; DNA: TGTGCCTGGAGTAGGAAAGGGACTAGTCGCGATGAGCAGTTCTTC; CDR3: CAWSRKGTSRDEQFF
D: TRBD1; size: .; V: TRBV11-2; J: TRBJ1-1; DNA: TGTGCCAGCAGTTTAGGACAGGCAAAAGTCGGTGAAGCTTTCTTT; CDR3: CASSLGQAKVGEAFF
D: .; size: .; V: TRBV19; J: TRBJ1-1; DNA: TGTGCCAGTAGTATATCAGGGTTGTCTGAAGCTTTCTTT; CDR3: CASSISGLSEAFF
D: TRBD1; size: .; V: TRBV30; J: TRBJ2-7; DNA: TGTGCCTGGAGTTCACCGACAGGGACCTACGAGCAGTACTTC; CDR3: CAWSSPTGTYEQYF
D: .; size: once; V: TRBV29-1; J: TRBJ1-2; DNA: TGCAGCGTTGAAGACAGATATGGCTACACCTTC; CDR3: CSVEDRYGYTF
D: .; size: .; V: TRBV2; J: TRBJ2-7; DNA: TGTGCCAGCAGTGAGAAGGCCAGGGGCTCTTACGAGCAGTACTTC; CDR3: CASSEKARGSYEQYF
D: TRBD1; size: .; V: TRBV5-1; J: TRBJ1-4; DNA: TGCGCCAGCAGCTTGGGGCAGGGGGCAACTAATGAAAAACTGTTTTTT; CDR3: CASSLGQGATNEKLFF